This TCR beta chain came from a study of blood T cell repertoires in COVID-19. The overall study: Some COVID-19 samples were acute and others convalescent; all came from the United States, Italy and Spain.

In the original analysis: From reference gene primer amplification, estimates of nucleated cell counts were derived. Profiled with immunoSEQ multiplex PCR; TCRdb holds only in-frame clones, not every one. Clone size and the V and J calls come from that table; the DNA yielded D and trimming. The repertoire holds approximately 200,000 clones, roughly four fifths seen once, with 10% to 15% in the top ten. Those who participated ranged in age from roughly 18 to 100 years and resided in about 24 US areas. The CDR3 contains 13 residues. With 3 bases removed from V and 4 bases from J, the gap between germline ends came to 7 bases. Germline V lookup: CDR1 MDHEN, CDR2 SYDVKM.

This clonotype was obtained from a middle-aged man who had recovered from COVID-19. The V gene is TRBV28, the J gene TRBJ1-5; D unresolved. The sample taken for sequencing was PBMCs or T cells enriched from blood (not recorded which). The CDR3 coding sequence is TGTGCCAGCAGTTTTGACACGAATCAGCCCCAGCATTTT. This encodes CASSFDTNQPQHF.